One T cell receptor (beta chain) is described in this entry. Its matching antigen is unknown. This entry is derived from a study of cytomegalovirus exposure and HLA in healthy donors. Whole-study findings and limits: DRB1 showed the most TCR associations and HLA-C the fewest in a later analysis, as rates varied by HLA locus. Information on immune exposure was restricted to one variable (CMV serostatus).

The trim removed 3 bases at V and 0 bases at J, leaving 14 bases unmatched. Per the germline V gene, CDR1 is MDHEN and CDR2 is SYDVKM. The CDR3 sequence is 18 residues long. Researchers ran the PCR with 60 Vbeta and 13 Jbeta primers. Some clones are missing from TCRdb's copy, which holds only in-frame ones; the method was immunoSEQ multiplex PCR. Of about 140,000 clones detected, around two thirds appear once; the ten largest clones hold around 1.8%. The genes are TRBV28 and TRBJ2-7; 7 bases are a match to TRBD2. The sequence came from a male donor in good health and CMV-seronegative. Source material: PBMCs. The CDR3 is CASSFLLILRGSSYEQYF. Here the CDR3 DNA reads TGTGCCAGCAGTTTCCTTCTCATTTTGCGGGGGAGCTCCTACGAGCAGTACTTC.